The clone carrying this T cell receptor beta chain was seen a few times. No antigen is known for it. The Oncomine TCR Beta short-read assay was applied to DNA of cultured CD4+ T cells. TCRdb fed the PCR reads into MiXCR, producing one record per CDR3 protein. Of 16,000 or so distinct CDR3 sequences listed, about 40% are singletons. This sample was taken from a study of vaccination and CD4 T cells after COVID-19. About the study: Spike peptides, overlapping and drawn from SARS-CoV-2, HCoV-NL63, HCoV-OC43 and HCoV-229E, were used to stimulate cells.

As to treatment: approximately nine-day PBMC culture with coronavirus spike peptide pools or control peptides (ViraFEST assay). Study results and caveats: Apart from involving relatively few convalescent patients, the work omitted early post-infection timepoints. Clonotypes reactive to SARS-CoV-2 had a median that went up from around 20 to 38, but not significantly.

Germline CDR1 DFQATT, CDR2 SNEGSKA (reference sequence). V gave up 4 bases and J gave up 0 bases; unmatched junction bases: 9. There are 16 residues in the CDR3. This receptor was identified in a human donor who had recovered from COVID-19. The sample was CD4+ T cells from blood, cultured in vitro, taken after SARS-CoV-2 vaccination. J is TRBJ1-3 and V is TRBV20-1; 7 bases agree with TRBD1. The CDR3 bases are TGCAGTGCTATGCATCTACAGGGGCCCTCTGGAAACACCATATATTTT. Protein sequence: CSAMHLQGPSGNTIYF.